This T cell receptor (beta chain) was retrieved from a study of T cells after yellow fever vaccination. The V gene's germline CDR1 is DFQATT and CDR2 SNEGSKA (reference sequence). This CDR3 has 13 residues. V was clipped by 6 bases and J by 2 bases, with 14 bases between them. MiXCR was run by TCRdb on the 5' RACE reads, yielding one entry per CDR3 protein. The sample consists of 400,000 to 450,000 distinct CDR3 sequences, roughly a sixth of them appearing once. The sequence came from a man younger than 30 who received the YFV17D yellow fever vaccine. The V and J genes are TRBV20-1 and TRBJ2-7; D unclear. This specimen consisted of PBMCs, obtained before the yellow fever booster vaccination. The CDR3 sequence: CSAPDQRTYEQYV. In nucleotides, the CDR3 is TGCAGTGCACCGGACCAACGGACCTACGAGCAGTACGTC.